This T cell receptor beta chain is from a study of CD8+ T cells in alopecia areata. The study's findings and limits: Many expanded lesional clones persisted in scalp and blood during tofacitinib treatment. Administration of tofacitinib significantly diminished scalp clonality and expanded CD8+ clones within the top 100. Especially in alopecia totalis/universalis, lesional scalp showed greater clonality than normal scalp did.

As for treatment: oral pan-JAK inhibitor, 5-10 mg twice daily. Researchers gathered lesional scalp punch biopsies and peripheral blood from patients with alopecia areata. Remarks on this clone: What it recognizes is unknown.

Extracted RNA was reverse transcribed, and the resulting cDNA served as sequencing template. Profiled with immunoSEQ multiplex PCR; TCRdb holds only in-frame clones, not every one. The sample has 15,000 to 20,000 clones, about 60% seen once. This TCR was sampled from a human donor with alopecia areata. The sample in question was skin, obtained at week 4, from a patient treated with tofacitinib.

CDR3 residues: CASSPGGYSGNTIYF. In nucleotides, the CDR3 is TGTGCCAGCAGTCCAGGGGGGTACTCTGGAAACACCATATATTTT. V usage is TRBV6-6 and J usage is TRBJ1-3; 7 bases match TRBD1. V was pared by 5 bases and J by 0 bases, with 4 bases of the junction left unmatched. This CDR3 is built from 15 residues. Germline V lookup: CDR1 MNHNY, CDR2 SVGAGI (reference sequence).